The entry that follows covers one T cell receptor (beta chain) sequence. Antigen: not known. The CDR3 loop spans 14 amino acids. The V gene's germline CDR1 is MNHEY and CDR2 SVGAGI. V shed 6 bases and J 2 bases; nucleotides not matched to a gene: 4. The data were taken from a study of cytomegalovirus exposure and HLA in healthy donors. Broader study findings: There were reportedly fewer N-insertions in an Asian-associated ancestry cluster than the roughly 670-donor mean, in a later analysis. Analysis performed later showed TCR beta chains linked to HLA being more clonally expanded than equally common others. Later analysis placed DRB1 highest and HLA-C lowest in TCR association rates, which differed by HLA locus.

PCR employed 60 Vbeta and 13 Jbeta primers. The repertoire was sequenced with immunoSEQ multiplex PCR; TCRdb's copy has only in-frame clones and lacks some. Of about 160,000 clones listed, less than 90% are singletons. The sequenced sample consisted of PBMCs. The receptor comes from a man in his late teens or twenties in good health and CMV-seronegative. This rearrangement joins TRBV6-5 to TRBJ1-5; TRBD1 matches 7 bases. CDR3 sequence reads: CASSRGTGNQPQHF. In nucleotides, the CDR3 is TGTGCCAGCAGCCGAGGGACAGGCAATCAGCCCCAGCATTTT.